This record concerns one T cell receptor beta chain sequence. It has no known antigen specificity. This sample is drawn from a study of CXCR3-negative and CXCR3-positive naive CD8 T cells (dated by TCRdb to about 2019). For the study in its entirety: In total, some 140 million TRB reads were obtained, which works out to roughly 1.5 +/- 0.3 million reads per library. Diversity and physicochemical repertoire analyses covered some eleven donors pooled from two independent experiments. Naive subsets from roughly 5 donors and memory cells from 3 donors were included in the TRBV-TRBJ cluster analysis. General findings and caveats noted by the study authors: Because CXCR3 expression was partially decreased after cryopreservation, freshly isolated PBMCs were used for most assays. Repertoire diversity was comparably high in both naive subsets but much lower in memory CD8+ T cells. TRBV-TRBJ usage was similar between naive CXCR3-negative and CXCR3-positive cells from the same donor, while memory cells showed distinct patterns. TRB CDR3s from CXCR3-positive naive cells showed higher hydrophobicity (lower Kidera factor 4), lower energy, and higher strength and volume indices than CXCR3-negative naive cells. Because surface CD5, which has been linked to self-reactivity in mice, was comparable between naive subsets, TCR interaction strength was also inferred from TRB CDR3 physicochemical properties.

Each CD8+ T cell subset was flow-sorted in triplicate, with some 300,000 cells per subset placed directly into RLT lysis buffer. To keep memory contaminants out, a stringent definition of naive CD8+ T cells was applied: CD45RO-CCR7+CD27+CD95-. Standard density gradient centrifugation was used to isolate peripheral blood mononuclear cells from buffy coats. Naive CXCR3-negative and CXCR3-positive CD8+ T cells were flow-sorted using a FACSAria III. An RNeasy Mini Kit was used to extract total RNA from the sorted cells. Sequencing instrument: NextSeq 550. The Human TCR Profiling Kit (MiLaboratory) was used to make UMI-labeled 5' RACE TRB cDNA libraries. The full amount of extracted RNA was used for cDNA synthesis, and the full amount of resulting cDNA was used for PCR amplification. Libraries were prepared in parallel with an identical number of PCR cycles. The authors' pipeline ran thus. With a requirement of at least two reads per UMI, MIGEC and MiXCR extracted about 52,000 +/- 9,100 unique UMI-labeled TRB cDNA molecules per library. On average, 40,000 +/- 10,000 functional in-frame TRB CDR3 nucleotide clonotypes lacking stop codons were found per library. Diversity metrics, including normalized Shannon-Wiener and Chao1, were computed in VDJtools after downsampling to 5000 UMI-labeled TRB molecules per sample. VDJtools computed clonotype-size-weighted physicochemical properties of the central five CDR3 residues: interaction energy, strength, volume and Kidera factor 4. The reads were reprocessed in TCRdb, with one entry per CDR3 protein sequence and no accompanying DNA. In this record, the V and J calls reflect TCRdb's handling and not the investigators' own analysis. Per the sample table, the count is approximately 83,000 distinct CDR3 sequences. The ten biggest clones cover roughly 1.8% of the sample.

From cysteine to phenylalanine, the CDR3 is 16 amino acids long. No DNA was logged. The germline V gene yields SGHAT for CDR1 and FQNNGV for CDR2. The sequence derives from a human donor in good health. Some clones in this sample may be carry-over from other donors' samples. The specimen sequenced was naive CXCR3- CD8+ T cells from blood. Read against the paper, the sample's cell subset or site label means: CD45RO-CCR7+CD27+CD95- naive CD8+ T cells lacking CXCR3 (TNR3-). The rearrangement combines TRBV11-2 with TRBJ2-1. This receptor has the CDR3 CASSLERSSSYNEQFF.